This T cell receptor beta chain was profiled in a study of shared clonotypes between healthy human individuals. Study-level background: The study used three CD4 naive, three CD4 memory, two CD8 naive and one CD8 memory plate per donor.

Trimming pared 4 bases from V and 1 base from J, leaving 9 bases between. The V gene's germline CDR1 is MGHDK and CDR2 SYGVNS. The length of the CDR3 is 14 residues. On sorted subsets, replicate PCRs used roughly 220 ng DNA, or 30,000 or so T cell genomes. TCRdb keeps only in-frame clones here, not all; method: immunoSEQ multiplex PCR. This sample carries hundreds of thousands of clones, 96% of them seen once, and the ten largest clones take 0.25% to 0.35%. What was sequenced was memory CD8+ T cells sorted from blood. Specified subset: CD45RO+ cells pooled with CCR7-negative TemRA cells. This receptor was taken from a man aged 25-45 years in good health. The chain combines TRBV25-1 with TRBJ2-3, with D hard to call. The CDR3 bases are TGTGCCAGCAGTGTGGCCGGCGGCACAGATACGCAGTATTTT. Translation: CASSVAGGTDTQYF.